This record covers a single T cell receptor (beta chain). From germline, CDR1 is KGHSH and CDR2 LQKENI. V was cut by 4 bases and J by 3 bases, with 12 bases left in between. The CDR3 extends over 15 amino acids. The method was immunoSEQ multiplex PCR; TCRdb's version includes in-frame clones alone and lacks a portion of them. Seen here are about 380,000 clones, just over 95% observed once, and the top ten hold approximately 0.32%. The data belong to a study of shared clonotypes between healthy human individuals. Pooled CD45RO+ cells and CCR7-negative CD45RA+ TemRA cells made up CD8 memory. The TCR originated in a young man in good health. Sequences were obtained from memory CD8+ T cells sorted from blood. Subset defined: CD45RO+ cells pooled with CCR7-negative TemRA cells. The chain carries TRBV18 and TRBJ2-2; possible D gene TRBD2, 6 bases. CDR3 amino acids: CASSQGLRDTGELFF. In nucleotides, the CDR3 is TGTGCCAGCTCACAGGGACTGCGGGACACCGGGGAGCTGTTTTTT.